The 9 T cell receptor beta chains reported below all come from one sample, sequenced in a study of OX40 agonist ivuxolimab in advanced cancers. Library generation was performed with the immunoSEQ multiplex PCR assay. The table was pulled from immuneACCESS by TCRdb, which kept in-frame rearrangements only. Such tables lose some clones; where checked, under half of the loss comes from unresolved V genes, and the rest has no known cause. Counted in this sample were about 80,000 clones; just over 90% of them appeared once. The ten largest clones capture 4% to 5% of the sample. Sample: CD4+ or CD8+ T cells sorted from blood, taken in a trial of the OX40 agonist ivuxolimab. The receptors shown here come from an adult with an advanced solid tumor such as melanoma, head and neck, liver or kidney cancer.

The chain is built from TRBV2 and TRBJ1-1; D remains unclear. The CDR3 is made up of 13 amino acids. The germline gives CDR1 SNHLY, CDR2 FYNNEI. The V end lost 10 bases, the J end lost 2 bases, and 14 bases lay between the germline ends. The CDR3, as DNA: TGTGCCACCCACCGGTACGGAAACACTGAAGCTTTCTTT. Translating it yields CATHRYGNTEAFF.

This chain uses TRBV7-9 with TRBJ2-1; TRBD2 matches 12 bases. J was trimmed by 4 bases and V by 6 bases; bases with no gene match: 4. The CDR3 runs 15 residues. Germline V lookup: CDR1 SEHNR, CDR2 FQNEAQ (reference sequence). In nucleotides, the CDR3 is TGTGCCAGCAGTTCTAGCGGGAGGGGATACAATGAGCAGTTCTTC. Translated: CASSSSGRGYNEQFF.

This chain joins TRBV11-2 and TRBJ2-2; possible D gene TRBD1, 6 bases. The V end was cut by 5 bases, the J end by 6 bases, with 22 bases between. The CDR3 sequence is 17 residues long. Germline V gives CDR1 SGHAT, CDR2 FQNNGV. Written as DNA, the CDR3 is TGTGCCAGCAGCCCCACCCGGACAGTTTGGACATCCGGGGAGCTGTTTTTT. This sequence encodes CASSPTRTVWTSGELFF.

The chain combines TRBV4-2 with TRBJ2-1, with 10 positions matching TRBD2. The CDR3 sequence is 17 residues long. Germline values: CDR1 LGHNA, CDR2 YNFKEQ. J was trimmed by 4 bases and V by 0 bases; bases with no gene match: 6. DNA of the CDR3: TGTGCCAGCAGCCAAGACTTAGCGGGAGGCCTATACAATGAGCAGTTCTTC. It encodes CASSQDLAGGLYNEQFF.

A word on this clone: At one end the junction does not follow the germline gene, possibly because of a read error. V usage is TRBV7-7 and J usage is TRBJ2-3; TRBD2 aligns across 12 bases. The CDR3 contains 13 residues. Germline lookup yields CDR1 SSHAT and CDR2 FNYEAQ (reference sequence). The CDR3 sequence: CASSLAGGDTQYF. CDR3 in DNA: TGTGCTAGCAGCCTAGCGGGGGGGGATACGCAGTATTTT.

The chain uses TRBV29-1 and TRBJ2-7; 13 bases line up with TRBD2. Trimming removed 7 bases from V and 7 bases from J; junction bases left unmatched: 10. Germline CDR1 reads SQVTM; CDR2 reads ANQGSEA. CDR3 length: 14 amino acids. CDR3 protein: CSARLAGGRGEQYF. Written as DNA, the CDR3 is TGCAGCGCCCGACTAGCGGGAGGCCGGGGGGAGCAGTACTTC.

The chain recombines TRBV4-3 with TRBJ1-2; 7 bases agree with TRBD1. The CDR3 spans 14 residues. V was pared by 0 bases and J by 5 bases, with 3 bases of the junction left unmatched. Germline V lookup: CDR1 LGHNA, CDR2 YSLEER. The CDR3 DNA is TGCGCCAGCAGCCAAGAGGCCAGGGGGTATGGCTACACCTTC. It specifies CASSQEARGYGYTF.

The chain links TRBV2 to TRBJ2-1; D is undetermined. Germline V gene sequence: CDR1 SNHLY, CDR2 FYNNEI. The CDR3 has 12 residues. V shed 3 bases and J shed 6 bases, with 6 bases lying between them. CDR3 nucleotides: TGTGCCAGCAGTGAGAGGCCCAATGAGCAGTTCTTC. Translation gives CASSERPNEQFF. Full variable domain (missing parts from reference TRBV2 and TRBJ2-1): EPEVTQTPSHQVTQMGQEVILRCVPISNHLYFYWYRQILGQKVEFLVSFYNNEISEKSEIFDDQFSVERPDGSNFTLKIRSTKLEDSAMYFCASSERPNEQFFGPGTRLTVL.

V and J are TRBV7-8 and TRBJ2-2; TRBD2 might be the D (7 bases). This CDR3 contains 18 residues. V shed 5 bases and J shed 0 bases, with 19 bases lying between them. Looked up from germline, CDR1 is SGHVS and CDR2 is FQNEAQ. The CDR3 DNA reads TGTGCCAGCAGCCCAGGGGCTGGAAGCGGGACGAACACCGGGGAGCTGTTTTTT. Amino acids: CASSPGAGSGTNTGELFF.